These T cell receptor beta chains were read from a single sample in a study of CD8+ T cells in alopecia areata. Assay used: immunoSEQ multiplex PCR; TCRdb lists only in-frame clones, some missing. The sample holds 130,000 to 150,000 clones; 80% to 90% are singletons and the top ten take around 25%. The source was CD8+ T cells sorted from blood, collected at week 4, from a patient treated with tofacitinib. The receptors stem from a human donor with alopecia areata. CDR3s include the opening cysteine and the closing phenylalanine or tryptophan. D genes are given only for firm matches. Clone size, where shown, is once, few, many, or a class for clones that have expanded.

clone size	D gene	J gene	V gene	CDR3 protein	CDR3 DNA
.	TRBD2	TRBJ2-3	TRBV7-9	CASSLTSGGAKDTQYF	TGTGCCAGCAGCTTAACTAGCGGGGGGGCCAAGGATACGCAGTATTTT
.	.	TRBJ2-1	TRBV19	CASRHGGPNEQFF	TGTGCCAGTAGACACGGTGGGCCAAATGAGCAGTTCTTC
few	.	TRBJ2-7	TRBV7-8	CASSPARVGSFYEQYF	TGTGCCAGCAGTCCCGCGCGGGTCGGTTCTTTTTACGAGCAGTACTTC
.	.	TRBJ2-1	TRBV5-6	CASSLWGADEQFF	TGTGCCAGCAGCTTGTGGGGTGCAGATGAGCAGTTCTTC
.	.	TRBJ2-1	TRBV15	CATSRARYNEQFF	TGTGCCACCAGCAGAGCAAGGTACAATGAGCAGTTCTTC
.	TRBD1	TRBJ2-5	TRBV7-9	CASSSREQGAWETQYF	TGTGCCAGCAGCTCCCGGGAACAGGGGGCCTGGGAGACCCAGTACTTC
.	.	TRBJ1-2	TRBV7-9	CASSFLLGGRHYGYTF	TGTGCCAGCAGCTTCCTCCTCGGCGGCAGGCATTATGGCTACACCTTC
.	TRBD2	TRBJ2-3	TRBV5-1	CASSPASGRLTDTQYF	TGCGCCAGCAGCCCCGCTAGCGGGCGACTCACAGATACGCAGTATTTT
.	.	TRBJ2-7	TRBV5-4	CASSLGTYEQYF	TGTGCCAGCAGCTTGGGGACCTACGAGCAGTACTTC
.	.	TRBJ2-3	TRBV11-2	CASSLVAPQDTQYF	TGTGCCAGCAGCTTAGTTGCGCCGCAGGATACGCAGTATTTT
.	TRBD2	TRBJ2-5	TRBV6-5	CASSYVAGGRRETQYF	TGTGCCAGCAGTTACGTGGCGGGGGGGCGTCGAGAGACCCAGTACTTC
.	TRBD1	TRBJ1-1	TRBV6-5	CASSYGQDVGNTEAFF	TGTGCCAGCAGTTACGGACAGGACGTGGGGAACACTGAAGCTTTCTTT
.	.	TRBJ2-6	TRBV7-8	CASSLVGGANVLTF	TGTGCCAGCAGCTTGGTGGGTGGGGCCAACGTCCTGACTTTC
.	TRBD2	TRBJ2-5	TRBV7-2	CASSLDGGETQYF	TGTGCCAGCAGCTTAGACGGGGGGGAGACCCAGTACTTC
.	.	TRBJ1-1	TRBV19	CASRFLNAEAFF	TGTGCCAGTAGGTTCCTAAACGCTGAAGCTTTCTTT
.	.	TRBJ2-5	TRBV4-3	CASSQDGSDGETQYF	TGCGCCAGCAGCCAAGATGGTAGTGATGGAGAGACCCAGTACTTC
.	.	TRBJ2-3	TRBV7-9	CASSGGGQSDGGTDTQYF	TGTGCCAGCAGCGGTGGGGGTCAAAGTGATGGAGGCACAGATACGCAGTATTTT
.	.	TRBJ1-1	TRBV14	CASSQGPGRGTEAFF	TGTGCCAGCAGCCAAGGCCCAGGGAGGGGAACTGAAGCTTTCTTT
.	.	TRBJ2-5	TRBV6-5	CASSEDFQETQYF	TGTGCCAGCAGTGAGGACTTCCAAGAGACCCAGTACTTC
.	.	TRBJ2-7	TRBV5-1	CASSSKTGIHEQYF	TGCGCCAGCAGCTCTAAAACGGGGATCCACGAGCAGTACTTC
.	.	TRBJ1-1	TRBV7-9	CASSFGAGDTEAFF	TGTGCCAGCAGCTTTGGGGCCGGGGACACTGAAGCTTTCTTT
.	.	TRBJ2-1	TRBV19	CASSIEGTSNEQFF	TGTGCCAGTAGTATTGAGGGGACGAGCAATGAGCAGTTCTTC
.	TRBD2	TRBJ2-7	TRBV4-3	CASSQGASGGYEQYF	TGCGCCAGCAGCCAAGGTGCAAGCGGGGGGTACGAGCAGTACTTC
.	.	TRBJ2-2	TRBV2	CASSPPSGELFF	TGTGCCAGCAGCCCGCCCTCCGGGGAGCTGTTTTTT
.	.	TRBJ1-1	TRBV4-3	CASSQDSGGNTEAFF	TGCGCCAGCAGCCAAGATTCCGGAGGGAACACTGAAGCTTTCTTT
.	.	TRBJ2-3	TRBV27	CASSPILSGTWRSVPDTQYF	TGTGCCAGCAGTCCAATTCTTTCCGGGACATGGCGATCGGTACCAGATACGCAGTATTTT
.	TRBD2	TRBJ2-3	TRBV5-6	CASSSGSGGGTDTQYF	TGTGCCAGCAGCTCTGGTAGCGGGGGAGGCACAGATACGCAGTATTTT
.	.	TRBJ1-1	TRBV30	CGGRNTEAFF	TGTGGAGGGAGGAACACTGAAGCTTTCTTT
.	.	TRBJ2-3	TRBV7-8	CASSFDTQYF	TGTGCCAGCAGCTTTGATACGCAGTATTTT
.	.	TRBJ2-1	TRBV4-1	CASSQEAVSYNEQFF	TGCGCCAGCAGCCAAGAGGCAGTCTCCTACAATGAGCAGTTCTTC
.	TRBD1	TRBJ1-1	TRBV19	CASSIRDRVGDEAFF	TGTGCCAGTAGTATCCGGGACAGGGTTGGTGATGAAGCTTTCTTT
few	.	TRBJ2-3	TRBV7-2	CASTGSSSTDTQYF	TGTGCCAGCACTGGTAGCAGCTCCACAGATACGCAGTATTTT
many	.	TRBJ1-3	TRBV28	CASRRLAGNTIYF	TGTGCCAGCAGAAGGTTGGCTGGAAACACCATATATTTT
few	.	TRBJ2-7	TRBV27	CASSLGLTYEQYF	TGTGCCAGCAGTTTAGGCCTCACCTACGAGCAGTACTTC
.	TRBD2	TRBJ2-1	TRBV4-1	CASSVSGGIYNEQFF	TGCGCCAGCAGCGTGAGCGGGGGGATCTACAATGAGCAGTTCTTC
.	.	TRBJ2-1	TRBV7-9	CASSAPSDEQFF	TGCGCCAGCAGCGCCCCGAGCGATGAGCAGTTCTTC
.	.	TRBJ2-7	TRBV15	CATSRAGQSYEQYF	TGTGCCACCAGCAGAGCCGGACAATCCTACGAGCAGTACTTC